The 6 T cell receptor beta chains listed next were all sequenced from one sample in a study of blood T cell repertoires in COVID-19. Method: immunoSEQ multiplex PCR; TCRdb's copy keeps in-frame clones and lacks some. The sample has roughly 70,000 clones, roughly 80% seen once. Sequenced input: peripheral blood. Receptors were obtained from a man between 65 and 85 years old who had recovered from COVID-19.

This sequence joins TRBV5-4 and TRBJ1-2; 7 bases agree with TRBD1. V was pared by 4 bases and J by 4 bases, with 13 bases of the junction left unmatched. Per germline, CDR1 SGHNT and CDR2 YYREEE (reference sequence). CDR3 size: 16 residues. The CDR3, as DNA: TGTGCCAGCAGCCGAAAAATAAGACAGGGACTCTATGGCTACACCTTC. Translation gives CASSRKIRQGLYGYTF.

This clone was seen once. The chain combines TRBV6-5 with TRBJ1-1; 9 bases are shared with TRBD1. The CDR3 extends over 12 amino acids. The V and J ends lost 8 bases and 4 bases, in that order; junction bases with no gene match: 2. Germline V gives CDR1 MNHEY, CDR2 SVGAGI. The CDR3, as DNA: TGTGCCAGCGGGACAGGGTTCACTGAAGCTTTCTTT. Its translation: CASGTGFTEAFF.

V is TRBV29-1 and J is TRBJ2-7, with unresolved D. Germline CDR1 SQVTM, CDR2 ANQGSEA. Trimming took 4 bases from V and 2 from J, leaving 15 bases between them. This CDR3 is built from 14 residues. The DNA of the CDR3 is TGCAGCGTTGCCGGCCCGACCCAGGCCTACGAGCAGTACTTC. This gives the protein CSVAGPTQAYEQYF.

The chain recombines TRBV6-5 with TRBJ2-3, with TRBD2 as a possible D gene (6 bases). The V end lost 8 bases, the J end lost 8 bases, and 11 bases lay between the germline ends. This CDR3 region has 11 residues. The germline gives CDR1 MNHEY, CDR2 SVGAGI. The CDR3 here is CASHGGGTQYF. In DNA, the CDR3 is TGTGCCAGCCACGGGGGTGGTACGCAGTATTTT.

The chain uses TRBV3-1 (or the pseudogene TRBV3-2) and TRBJ1-5; TRBD1 matches 9 bases. Germline V CDR1 and CDR2: LGHDT, YNNKEL (reference sequence). The ends lost 1 base at V and 6 bases at J; junction bases unmatched: 4. The CDR3 is made up of 15 amino acids. CDR3 in amino acids: CASSQGTGGGQPQHF. CDR3 coding DNA: TGTGCCAGCAGCCAAGGTACAGGGGGCGGTCAGCCCCAGCATTTT.

This clone was seen a few times. The chain is built from TRBV7-2 and TRBJ2-7; D is possibly TRBD2 (7 bases). The germline gives CDR1 SGHTA, CDR2 FQGNSA. This CDR3 is 15 amino acids long. V lost 2 bases to trimming and J lost 2 bases, with 13 bases between them. This CDR3 reads CASSLRRGGPYEQYF. CDR3 nucleotide sequence: TGTGCCAGCAGCTTAAGGAGGGGGGGACCCTACGAGCAGTACTTC.